This TCR beta chain was sequenced in a study of T cells after yellow fever vaccination. Study results and limitations: Weaker, the secondary response had a peak occurring faster, on day 5 versus 15. Reappearance after the booster was observed for most primary-vaccination clones (roughly 95% CD4, around 90% CD8).

Via MiXCR, TCRdb re-called the 5' RACE reads, giving one row per CDR3 protein. The sample yields about 350,000 distinct CDR3 sequences, approximately 12% seen once. About this clonotype itself: Its antigen is unknown.

The V gene end was trimmed by 7 bases and the J gene end by 4 bases; junction bases not matched to a gene: 12. Germline-derived CDR1 and CDR2 are MDHEN and SYDVKM. The length of the CDR3 is 16 residues. The starting material was CD4+ T cells sorted from PBMCs, obtained 15 days after the yellow fever booster vaccination. This rearrangement joins TRBV28 to TRBJ2-5; TRBD1 matches at 10 bases. The clonotype was recovered from a man younger than 35 who received the YFV17D yellow fever vaccine. CDR3 protein: CASTTPGQGFGETQYF. CDR3 nucleotides: TGTGCCAGCACCACTCCGGGACAGGGGTTTGGAGAGACCCAGTACTTC.